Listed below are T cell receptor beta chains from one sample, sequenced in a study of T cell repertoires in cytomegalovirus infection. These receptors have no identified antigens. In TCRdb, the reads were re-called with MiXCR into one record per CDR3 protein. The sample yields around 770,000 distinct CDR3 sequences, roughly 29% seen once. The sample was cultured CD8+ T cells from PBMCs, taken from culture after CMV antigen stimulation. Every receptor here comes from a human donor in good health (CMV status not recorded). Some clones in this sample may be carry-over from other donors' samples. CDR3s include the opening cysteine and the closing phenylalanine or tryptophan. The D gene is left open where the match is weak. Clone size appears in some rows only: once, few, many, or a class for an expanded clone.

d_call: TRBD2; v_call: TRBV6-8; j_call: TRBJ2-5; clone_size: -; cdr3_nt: TGTGCCAGCACCCCGACTAGCACAGCAGAGACCCAGTACTTC; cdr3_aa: CASTPTSTAETQYF
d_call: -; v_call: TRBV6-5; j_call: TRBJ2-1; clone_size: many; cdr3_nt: TGTGCCAGCAGTTGGCTGGGACGCGGCAATGAGCAGTTCTTC; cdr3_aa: CASSWLGRGNEQFF
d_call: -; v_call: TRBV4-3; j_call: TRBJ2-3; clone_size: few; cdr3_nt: TGCGCCAGCAGCCAAGACTCACTTTTCACAGATACGCAGTATTTT; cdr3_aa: CASSQDSLFTDTQYF
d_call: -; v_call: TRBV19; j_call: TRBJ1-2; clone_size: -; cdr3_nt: TGTGCCAGTAGTGCCGGGTTTGGCTACACCTTC; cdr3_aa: CASSAGFGYTF
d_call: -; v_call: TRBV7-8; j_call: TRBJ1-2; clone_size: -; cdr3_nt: TGTGCCAGCAGCTTACTAGGACTTGGCTACACCTTC; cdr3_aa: CASSLLGLGYTF
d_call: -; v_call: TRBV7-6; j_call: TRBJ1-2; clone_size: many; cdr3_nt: TGTGCCAGCAGCTTATCCCCGGGCGGAGGCCGGCGACCGGGCTATGGCTACACCTTC; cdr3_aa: CASSLSPGGGRRPGYGYTF
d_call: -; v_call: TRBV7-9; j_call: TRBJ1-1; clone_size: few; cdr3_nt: TGTGCCAGCACCTTAAGGGGAGTGGACACTGAAGCTTTCTTT; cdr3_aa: CASTLRGVDTEAFF
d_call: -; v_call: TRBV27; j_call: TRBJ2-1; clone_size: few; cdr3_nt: TGTGCCAGCCACAAGGGGGGGAGGGAGCAGTTCTTC; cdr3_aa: CASHKGGREQFF
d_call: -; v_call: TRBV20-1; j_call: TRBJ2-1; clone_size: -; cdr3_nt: TGCAGTGCACCCACTAGGTACAATGAGCAGTTCTTC; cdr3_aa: CSAPTRYNEQFF
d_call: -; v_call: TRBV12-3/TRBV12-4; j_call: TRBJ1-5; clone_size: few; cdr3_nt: TGTGCCAGCAGTTTGCCAGTGACTTATCAGCCCCAGCATTTT; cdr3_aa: CASSLPVTYQPQHF
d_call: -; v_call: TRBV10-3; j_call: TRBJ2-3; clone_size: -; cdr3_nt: TGTGCCATCAGTAGGGCAGGGGCAGTGGATACGCAGTATTTT; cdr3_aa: CAISRAGAVDTQYF
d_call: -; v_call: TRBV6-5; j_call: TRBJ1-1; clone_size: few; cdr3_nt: TGTGCCAGCAGTGGGGGGGCAACGAAAATTTTGGGAAACACTGAAGCTTTCTTT; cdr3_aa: CASSGGATKILGNTEAFF
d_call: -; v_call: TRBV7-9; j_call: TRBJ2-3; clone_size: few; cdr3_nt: TGTGCCAGCAGCTTACTCAGGGGTACAACTAGCACAGATACGCAGTATTTT; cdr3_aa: CASSLLRGTTSTDTQYF
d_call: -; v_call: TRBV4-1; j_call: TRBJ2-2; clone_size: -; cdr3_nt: TGCGCCAGCAGCCCCAAATTCGGGACTCCCGGGGGCACCGGGGAGCTGTTTTTT; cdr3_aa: CASSPKFGTPGGTGELFF
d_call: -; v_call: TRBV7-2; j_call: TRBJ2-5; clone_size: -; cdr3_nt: TGTGCCAGCAGCTTCAAGGTGTACCAAGAGACCCAGTACTTC; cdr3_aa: CASSFKVYQETQYF
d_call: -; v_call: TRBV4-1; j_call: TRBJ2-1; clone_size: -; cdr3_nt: TGCGCCAGCAGCATGGCCCCAGGGTTCAAGGGGAATGAGCAGTTCTTC; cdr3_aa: CASSMAPGFKGNEQFF
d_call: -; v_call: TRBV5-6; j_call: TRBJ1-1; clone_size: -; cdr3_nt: TGTGCCAGCAGCTTGGCCTGGCGAAGGGGCGCGGTGGCCCCAACTGAAGCTTTCTTT; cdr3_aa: CASSLAWRRGAVAPTEAFF
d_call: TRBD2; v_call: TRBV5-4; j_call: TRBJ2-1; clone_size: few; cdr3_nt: TGTGCCAGCAGCTTGGTGCCTAGCGGGGACAATGAGCAGTTCTTC; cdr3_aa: CASSLVPSGDNEQFF
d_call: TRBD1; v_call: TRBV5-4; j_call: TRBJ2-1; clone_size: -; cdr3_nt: TGTGCCAGCAGCTGGGGTGGACAGGGCGGCGGGAATGAGCAGTTCTTC; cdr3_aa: CASSWGGQGGGNEQFF
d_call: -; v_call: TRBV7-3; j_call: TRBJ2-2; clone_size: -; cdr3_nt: TGTGCCAGCGGCACGGGGGGGGAGCTGTTTTTT; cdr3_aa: CASGTGGELFF
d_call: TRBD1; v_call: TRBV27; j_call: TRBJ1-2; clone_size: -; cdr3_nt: TGTGCCAGCAGTTCCATGACAGGGACGATCACCTTC; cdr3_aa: CASSSMTGTITF
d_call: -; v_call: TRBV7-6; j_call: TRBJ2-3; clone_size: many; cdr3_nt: TGTGCCAGCAGCTACTCAGGGGGCACAGATACGCAGTATTTT; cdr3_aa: CASSYSGGTDTQYF
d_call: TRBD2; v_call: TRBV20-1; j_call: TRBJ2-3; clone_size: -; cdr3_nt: TGCAGTGCTAGTGGACTAGCGGGTACAGATACGCAGTATTTT; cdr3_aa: CSASGLAGTDTQYF
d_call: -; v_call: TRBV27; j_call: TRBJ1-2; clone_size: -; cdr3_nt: TGTGCCAGCAGTTTTGGGATGGGGGAAAACGGCTACACCTTC; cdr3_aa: CASSFGMGENGYTF
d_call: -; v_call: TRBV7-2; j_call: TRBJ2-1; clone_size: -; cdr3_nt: TGTGCCAGCATTCTAGGGTATGAGCAGTTCTTC; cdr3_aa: CASILGYEQFF
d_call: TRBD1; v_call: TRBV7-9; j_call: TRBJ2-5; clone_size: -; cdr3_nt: TGTGCCAGCAGCTACAGACAGGGGGTCAGGGAGACCCAGTACTTC; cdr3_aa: CASSYRQGVRETQYF
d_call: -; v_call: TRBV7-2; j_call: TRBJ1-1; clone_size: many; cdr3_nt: TGTGCCAGCAGCCTCGGGGGCTTGCCTGAAGCTTTCTTT; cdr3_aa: CASSLGGLPEAFF
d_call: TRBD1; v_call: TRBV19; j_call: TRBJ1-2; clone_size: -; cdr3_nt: TGTGCCAGTAGTACCGAGGGACAGAACTATGGCTACACCTTC; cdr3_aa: CASSTEGQNYGYTF
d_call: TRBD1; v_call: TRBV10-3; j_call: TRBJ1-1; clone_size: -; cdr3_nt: TGTGCCATCAGAAGGGGGACAGGGAAAAACACTGAAGCTTTCTTT; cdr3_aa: CAIRRGTGKNTEAFF
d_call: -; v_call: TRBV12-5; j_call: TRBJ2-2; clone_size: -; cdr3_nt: TGTGCTAGTGGTTGGTTACCCACCGGGGAGCTGTTTTTT; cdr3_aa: CASGWLPTGELFF
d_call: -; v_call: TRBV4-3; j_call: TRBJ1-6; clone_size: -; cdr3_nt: TGCGCCAGCAGCCACGGGGGAAACAATTCACCCCTCCACTTT; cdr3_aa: CASSHGGNNSPLHF
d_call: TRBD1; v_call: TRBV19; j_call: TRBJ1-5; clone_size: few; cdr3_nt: TGTGCCAGTAGTATCCAGGGGGCACGTCAGCCCCAGCATTTT; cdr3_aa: CASSIQGARQPQHF
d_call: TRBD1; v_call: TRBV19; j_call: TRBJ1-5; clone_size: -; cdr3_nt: TGTGCCAGTAGTATAGTCCGGGACAGGGCTCAGCCCCAGCATTTT; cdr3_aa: CASSIVRDRAQPQHF
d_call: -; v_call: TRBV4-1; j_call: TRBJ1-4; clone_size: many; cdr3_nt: TGTGCCAGCAGCCAGGGACCAGCAACTAATGAAAAACTGTTTTTT; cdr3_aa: CASSQGPATNEKLFF
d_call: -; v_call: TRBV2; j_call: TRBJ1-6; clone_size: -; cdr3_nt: TGTGCCAGCAGTAAGGAACCAGTGGGAGCTAATTCACCCCTCCACTTT; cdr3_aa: CASSKEPVGANSPLHF
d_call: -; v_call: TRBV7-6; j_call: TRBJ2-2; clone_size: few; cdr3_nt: TGTGCCAGCAGGGCGGGTCGGGGAAGCACCGGGGAGCTGTTTTTT; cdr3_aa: CASRAGRGSTGELFF
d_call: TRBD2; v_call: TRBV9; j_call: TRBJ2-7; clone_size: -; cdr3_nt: TGTGCCAGCAGCGTAGATAGGACTAGCGGGTGCCTGACCTACGAGCAGTACTTC; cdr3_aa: CASSVDRTSGCLTYEQYF
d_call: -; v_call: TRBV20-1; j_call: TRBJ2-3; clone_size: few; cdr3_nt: TGCAGTGCTAGAGAACCAGAGGGCGCGGTGGTCACAGATACGCAGTATTTT; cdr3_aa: CSAREPEGAVVTDTQYF
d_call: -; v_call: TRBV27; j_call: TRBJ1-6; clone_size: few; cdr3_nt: TGTGCCAGCAGTTGGCCAGGGCGTAATTCACCCCTCCACTTT; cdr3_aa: CASSWPGRNSPLHF
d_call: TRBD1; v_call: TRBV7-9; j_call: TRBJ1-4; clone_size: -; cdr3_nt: TGTGCCAGCAGCTTGACAGGGGTAACCAGAGCTAATGAAAAACTGTTTTTT; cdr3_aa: CASSLTGVTRANEKLFF
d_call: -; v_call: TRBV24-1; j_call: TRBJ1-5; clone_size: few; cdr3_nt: TGTGCCACCAGTGAAGGCTATAGCAATCAGCCCCAGCATTTT; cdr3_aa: CATSEGYSNQPQHF
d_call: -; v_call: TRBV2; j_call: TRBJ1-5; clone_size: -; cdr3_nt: TGTGCCAGCAGTGAACTCTGGGTGAGCAATCAGCCCCAGCATTTT; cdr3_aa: CASSELWVSNQPQHF
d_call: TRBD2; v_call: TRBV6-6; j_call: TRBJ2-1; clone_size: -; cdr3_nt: TGTGCCAGCAGTCCCATAGCGGGGGGGCCGAACGGTGAGCAGTTCTTC; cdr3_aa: CASSPIAGGPNGEQFF
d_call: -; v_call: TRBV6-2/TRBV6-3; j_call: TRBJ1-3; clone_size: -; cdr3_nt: TGTGCCAGCACCCTCAAGGATGGCTCTGGAAACACCATATATTTT; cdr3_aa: CASTLKDGSGNTIYF
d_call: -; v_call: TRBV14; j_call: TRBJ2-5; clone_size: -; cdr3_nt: TGTGCCAGCAGCCACACAGCTAAAGAGACCCAGTACTTC; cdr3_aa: CASSHTAKETQYF
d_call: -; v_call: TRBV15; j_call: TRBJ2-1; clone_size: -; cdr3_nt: TGTGCCACCAGCAGACCCCGTGACTCCTACAATGAGCAGTTCTTC; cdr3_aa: CATSRPRDSYNEQFF
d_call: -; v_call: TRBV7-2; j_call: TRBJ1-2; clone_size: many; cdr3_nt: TGTGCCAGCAGCTTAGGGGGGACGGGCTATGGCTACACCTTC; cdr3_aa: CASSLGGTGYGYTF
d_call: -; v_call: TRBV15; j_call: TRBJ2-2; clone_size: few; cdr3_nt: TGTGCCACCAGCCCCGGAGGGACCGGGGAGCTGTTTTTT; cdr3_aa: CATSPGGTGELFF
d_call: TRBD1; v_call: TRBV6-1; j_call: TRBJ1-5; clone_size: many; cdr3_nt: TGTGCCAGCACTTTGGACAGGGCAAATCAGCCCCAGCATTTT; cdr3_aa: CASTLDRANQPQHF
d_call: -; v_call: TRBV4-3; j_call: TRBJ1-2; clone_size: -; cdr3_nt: TGCGCCAGCAGCCAAGAGGCCGGGATGAACTATGGCTACACCTTC; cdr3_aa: CASSQEAGMNYGYTF
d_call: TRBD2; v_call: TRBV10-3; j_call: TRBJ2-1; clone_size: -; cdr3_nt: TGTGCCATCGGGGTAGCGGGGGGGCCGTCGAATGAGCAGTTCTTC; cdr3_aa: CAIGVAGGPSNEQFF
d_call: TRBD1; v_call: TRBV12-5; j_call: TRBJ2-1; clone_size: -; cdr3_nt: TGTGCTAGTGGTTCCCTCGACAGGGCGAGAAACAATGAGCAGTTCTTC; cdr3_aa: CASGSLDRARNNEQFF
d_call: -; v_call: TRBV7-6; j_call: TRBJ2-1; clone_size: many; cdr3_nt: TGTGCCAGCAGCTCCCTTGGGGGGGGGCTGTACAATGAGCAGTTCTTC; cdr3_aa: CASSSLGGGLYNEQFF
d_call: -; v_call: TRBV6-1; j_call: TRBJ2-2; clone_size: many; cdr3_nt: TGTGCCAGCAGTGAACGGACTTCCATCGGCGGGGAGCTGTTTTTT; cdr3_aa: CASSERTSIGGELFF
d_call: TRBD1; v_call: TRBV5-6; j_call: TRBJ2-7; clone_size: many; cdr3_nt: TGTGCCAGCAGCGGGACAGGCTCCTACGAGCAGTACTTC; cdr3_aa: CASSGTGSYEQYF
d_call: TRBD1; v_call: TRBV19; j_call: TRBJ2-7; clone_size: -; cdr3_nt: TGTGCCAGTAGTCCAGGACAGGGTTTCTCCTACGAGCAGTACTTC; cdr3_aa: CASSPGQGFSYEQYF
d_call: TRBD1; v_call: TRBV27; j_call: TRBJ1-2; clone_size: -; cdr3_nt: TGTGCCAGCAGTTGGGCCGGGACAGGGACTCTTGGCTACACCTTC; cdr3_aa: CASSWAGTGTLGYTF
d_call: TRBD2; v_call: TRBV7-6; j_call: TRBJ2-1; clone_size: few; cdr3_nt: TGTGCCAGCAGCTTAGACGTGGGGGGGGAGCAGTTCTTC; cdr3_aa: CASSLDVGGEQFF
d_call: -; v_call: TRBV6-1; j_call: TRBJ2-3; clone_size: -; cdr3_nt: TGTGCCAGCAGCGCCGCGGGGACAGATACGCAGTATTTT; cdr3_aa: CASSAAGTDTQYF
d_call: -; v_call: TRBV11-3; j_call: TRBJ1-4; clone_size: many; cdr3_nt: TGTGCCAGCAGCTTAGAATCTCCCGACTCCGCACGGGGTGAAAAACTGTTTTTT; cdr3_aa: CASSLESPDSARGEKLFF